This TCR beta chain was recovered during a study of a mutant IDH1 vaccine in newly diagnosed glioma. Across the study: The patients received vaccinations eight times, in weeks 1, 3, 5, 7, 11, 15, 19 and 23.

Comments on this clone: Its target is unknown.

Time point noted: week 11, during vaccination. Every vaccination contained 300 ug of the mutant IDH1 20-mer peptide and was paired with topical imiquimod. Libraries were prepared by immunoSEQ multiplex PCR; TCRdb keeps only in-frame clonotypes and omits some of them. In the table there are around 33,000 clones, 90% of which are singletons. The germline CDR1 and CDR2 sequences are LNHDA and SQIVND (reference sequence). V shed 4 bases and J shed 1 base, with 11 bases lying between them. CDR3 length: 14 amino acids. The receptor comes from a man between 18 and 29 years old with glioma. Here the sequenced sample was PBMCs, taken from a glioma patient whose treatment included an IDH1 peptide vaccine. This rearrangement joins TRBV19 to TRBJ2-7; the D gene is possibly TRBD1 (6 bases). The CDR3 protein is CASSSPGQSYEQYF. CDR3 DNA: TGTGCCAGTAGTAGTCCAGGACAGTCCTACGAGCAGTACTTC.